Included here is one T cell receptor beta chain sequence, with context. J gave up 4 bases and V 4 bases, and 5 bases lay outside the gene matches. CDR1 SGHNT and CDR2 YENEEA come from the germline V gene. CDR3 length: 14 amino acids. As handled by the study authors: Reference gene primers were amplified, and this amplification served to estimate nucleated cell counts. Using immunoSEQ multiplex PCR, the repertoire was profiled, and TCRdb retains in-frame clones only, with some absent. V, J and clone size are taken as reported in that table, and D and trimming were inferred from the DNA itself. The data contain some 220,000 clones, approximately 80% of them singletons. The data were obtained in a study of blood T cell repertoires in COVID-19.

The clonotype originates from a woman older than 75 with active or convalescent COVID-19. This chain connects TRBV11-3 to TRBJ1-1; 8 bases are shared with TRBD1. The specimen was peripheral blood. Here the CDR3 DNA reads TGTGCCAGCAGCTACGGACAGGGTGGCACTGAAGCTTTCTTT. Protein: CASSYGQGGTEAFF.